The 4 T cell receptor beta chains given below trace back to one sample, sequenced in a study of CD8 T cells in Susac syndrome. Random-hexamer reverse transcription was applied to about 0.5 to 1 ug RNA. TCRdb processed the immunoSEQ multiplex PCR reads anew with MiXCR; each CDR3 protein has one entry. There are around 190,000 distinct CDR3 sequences in the sample; 90% to 95% occur only once, and 0.095% to 0.12% lies in the top ten. Sequenced material: CD4+ T cells from PBMCs. The receptor set was obtained from a human donor in good health.

This clonotype was seen more than once but under ten times. The chain carries TRBV14 and TRBJ1-1, with unresolved D. The CDR3 is made up of 14 amino acids. Germline CDR1 and CDR2: SGHDN and FVKESK. Between the trimmed V and J ends, which lost 0 bases and 1 base, there was a span of 6 bases. For the CDR3, the DNA is TGTGCCAGCAGCCAAGAATGGGGGAACACTGAAGCTTTCTTT. This sequence encodes CASSQEWGNTEAFF.

This sequence joins TRBV28 and TRBJ2-7; no firm D call. The CDR3 contains 12 residues. Per the germline V gene, CDR1 is MDHEN and CDR2 is SYDVKM. V lost 4 bases and J lost 4, with 8 bases in between. The CDR3 sequence is CASSSTSYEQYV. The CDR3 DNA reads as TGTGCCAGCAGTTCGACATCGTACGAGCAGTACGTC.

This clonotype was observed a single time. The chain has TRBV3-1 and TRBJ1-5; a weak D match, TRBD1 (5 bases). The CDR3 length is 16 residues. Trimming shortened V by 2 bases and J by 5 bases, and 16 bases separated the two germline ends. Germline CDR1 and CDR2: LGHDT and YNNKEL (reference sequence). The CDR3 DNA sequence: TGTGCCAGCAGCCAATCATTCCGGGACGAGGATCAGCCCCAGCATTTT. It specifies CASSQSFRDEDQPQHF.

The chain recombines TRBV12-3 or TRBV12-4 with TRBJ1-5; D is unresolved. The V gene lost 3 bases and the J gene lost 5 bases, with 8 bases spanning the gap. CDR3 size: 13 residues. The CDR3 sequence: CASSFNLHQPQHF. In DNA form, the CDR3 reads TGTGCCAGCAGTTTCAACTTACATCAGCCCCAGCATTTT.